The rows below give T cell receptor beta chains drawn from one sample of a study of metastatic and nonmetastatic thyroid tumors. TCRdb redid the clone calls on the PCR reads using MiXCR. The sample consists of around 30,000 clones, roughly 23% of them appearing once. The specimen sequenced was blood. Receptors originate from a female donor with papillary thyroid cancer or a benign thyroid nodule (not recorded which). Some clones in this sample may be carry-over from other donors' samples. Each CDR3 is given with its conserved first and last residue. A D gene is named only where the DNA matches it firmly. Expanded clones are given a class, and other clones once, few, many or no size at all.

CDR3 length,D gene,V gene,clone size,J gene,CDR3 DNA,CDR3 protein
14,.,TRBV28,.,TRBJ2-2,TGTGCCAGCAGTTTTTTTGTGAACACCTGGGAGCTGTTTTTT,CASSFFVNTWELFF
14,.,TRBV6-2/TRBV6-3,few,TRBJ2-1,TGTGCCAGCAGTTTTATAGCTCAGTCGAATGAGCGGTTCTTC,CASSFIAQSNERFF
14,.,TRBV27,few,TRBJ1-5,TGTGCCAGCAGTTTTGAGGGGCCAAATCAGCCCCAGCATTTT,CASSFEGPNQPQHF
15,TRBD2,TRBV4-1,many,TRBJ2-5,TGCGCCAGCAGCCAAGATGTAGCGGGACAAGAGACCCAGTACTTC,CASSQDVAGQETQYF
15,TRBD2,TRBV14,many,TRBJ2-7,TGTGCCAGCAGCGATGGACTAGCGGAGGCCTACGAGCAGTACTTC,CASSDGLAEAYEQYF
14,.,TRBV5-1,many,TRBJ2-2,TGCGCCAGCAGGAGCACAGCGAACACCGGGGAGCTGTTTTTT,CASRSTANTGELFF
15,TRBD1,TRBV7-2,many,TRBJ1-2,TGTGCCAGCAGCTTGACCCGGGACAGGGTCGGTGGCTACACCTTC,CASSLTRDRVGGYTF
13,.,TRBV6-1,few,TRBJ2-7,TGTGCCAGCAGCGGACAGTCAGCCTACGAGAAGTACTTC,CASSGQSAYEKYF
17,.,TRBV7-2,many,TRBJ2-1,TGTGCCAGCAGCTTATTTGGCGGCCTAAGTTCCTACAATGAGCAGTTCTTC,CASSLFGGLSSYNEQFF
15,TRBD1,TRBV6-2/TRBV6-3,.,TRBJ2-7,TGTGCCAGCCAGACAGGGGGAGGGGATACCTACGAGCAGTACTTC,CASQTGGGDTYEQYF
11,TRBD1,TRBV6-1,medium-sized,TRBJ1-2,TGTGCCATCAAGGGGGCCTATGGCTACACCTTC,CAIKGAYGYTF
11,.,TRBV2,medium-sized,TRBJ1-2,TGTGCCAGCAGGGCAGGTAAAGGCTACACCTTC,CASRAGKGYTF
12,.,TRBV7-9,many,TRBJ1-6,TGTGCCAGCAGCTTAAGTAATTCACCCCTCCACTTT,CASSLSNSPLHF
14,.,TRBV27,many,TRBJ2-2,TGTGCCAGCAGTTCTACACAGGGAACCGGGGAGCTGTTTTTT,CASSSTQGTGELFF
15,TRBD2,TRBV5-1,many,TRBJ2-1,TGCGCCAGCAGCTTAAGCGGGGCATCTAACAATGAGCAGTTCTTC,CASSLSGASNNEQFF
14,.,TRBV6-6,medium-sized,TRBJ1-1,TGTGCCAGCAGTTACGGTGGGCGGCACACTGAAGCTTTCTTT,CASSYGGRHTEAFF
12,.,TRBV6-1,medium-sized,TRBJ2-7,TGTGCCAGCAGCCGGGGTTCCTACGAGCAGTACTTC,CASSRGSYEQYF
15,TRBD1,TRBV24-1,few,TRBJ2-3,TGTGCCACCACCACCGGGACAGGGGAAGCAGATACGCAGTATTTT,CATTTGTGEADTQYF
15,.,TRBV7-2,.,TRBJ1-2,TGTGCCAGCAGCTTATACGGGGCGGAATACTATGGCTACACCTTC,CASSLYGAEYYGYTF